This TCR beta chain was identified in a study of cytomegalovirus exposure and HLA in healthy donors. 13 Jbeta primers and 60 Vbeta primers were used for the PCR. Generated by immunoSEQ multiplex PCR, the TCRdb table keeps only in-frame clones and is missing some. Of approximately 93,000 clones in the sample, 75% to 85% were seen once. This clonotype originated in a woman in her thirties or forties in good health and CMV-seronegative. Sequencing used PBMCs.

The CDR3 loop reads CSVGGGRGTEAFF. In DNA, the CDR3 is TGCAGCGTTGGGGGAGGGAGAGGTACTGAAGCTTTCTTT. The chain carries TRBV29-1 and TRBJ1-1; unclear D gene. The CDR3 runs to 13 residues. CDR1 is SQVTM and CDR2 is ANQGSEA in the germline V gene. V was shortened by 4 bases and J by 5 bases, with 14 bases between the two germline ends.